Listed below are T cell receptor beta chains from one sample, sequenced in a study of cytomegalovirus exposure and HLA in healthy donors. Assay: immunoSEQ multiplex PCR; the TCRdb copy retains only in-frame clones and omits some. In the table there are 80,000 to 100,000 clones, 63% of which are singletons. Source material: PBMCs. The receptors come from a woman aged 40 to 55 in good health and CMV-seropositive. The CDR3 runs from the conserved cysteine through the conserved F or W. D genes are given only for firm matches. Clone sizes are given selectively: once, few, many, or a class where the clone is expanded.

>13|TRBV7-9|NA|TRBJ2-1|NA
CASRTTAYNEQFF
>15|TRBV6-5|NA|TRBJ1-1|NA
CASSYGSGLETEAFF
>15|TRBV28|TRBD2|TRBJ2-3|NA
CASSLTSDLTDTQYF
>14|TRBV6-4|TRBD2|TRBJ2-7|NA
CASSAVPGGYEQYF
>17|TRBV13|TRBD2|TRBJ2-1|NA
CASSHETSGSGINEQFF
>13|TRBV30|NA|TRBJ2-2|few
CAWSRPNTGELFF
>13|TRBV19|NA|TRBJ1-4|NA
CATSRGGNEKLFF
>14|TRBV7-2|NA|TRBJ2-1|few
CASSLGALSNEQFF
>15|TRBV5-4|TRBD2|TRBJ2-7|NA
CASSLAGGRAGEQYF
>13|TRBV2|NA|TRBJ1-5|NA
CASRIRGNQPQHF
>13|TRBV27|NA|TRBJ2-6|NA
CASSPPGANVLTF
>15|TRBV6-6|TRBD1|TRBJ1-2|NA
CASSPLDRGDYGYTF
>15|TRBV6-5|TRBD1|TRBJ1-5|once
CASRPGGLSSQPQHF
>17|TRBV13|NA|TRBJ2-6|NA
CASSLRQPDSGANVLTF
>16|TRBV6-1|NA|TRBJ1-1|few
CASSDRPSGRRTEAFF
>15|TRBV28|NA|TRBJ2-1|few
CASSPVSRTGNEQFF
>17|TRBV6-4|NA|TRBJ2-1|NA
CASSGSLCGKVYNEQFF
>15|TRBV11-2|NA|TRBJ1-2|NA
CASSPDLGTNYGYTF
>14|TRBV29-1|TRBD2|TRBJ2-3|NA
CSGTSGETTDTQYF
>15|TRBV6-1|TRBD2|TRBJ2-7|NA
CASRSRTSGNYEQYF
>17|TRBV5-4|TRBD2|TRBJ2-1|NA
CASSLAGTSGMNNEQFF
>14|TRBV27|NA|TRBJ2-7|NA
CASSLSGAGGEQYF
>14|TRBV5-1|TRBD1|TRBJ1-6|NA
CASRPGQGGSPLHF
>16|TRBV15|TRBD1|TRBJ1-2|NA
CATSRHLGQANYGYTF
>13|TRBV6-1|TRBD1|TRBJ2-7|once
CASRRQGANEQYF
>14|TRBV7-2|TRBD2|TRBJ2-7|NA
CASSLGTSDYEQYF
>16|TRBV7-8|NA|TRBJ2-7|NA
CASSYQTIPYPYEQYF
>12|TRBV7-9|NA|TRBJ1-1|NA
CASSLVQGQAFF
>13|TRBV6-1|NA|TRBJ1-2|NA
CASSETGEVGYTF
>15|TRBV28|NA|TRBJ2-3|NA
CASSLTQGSADTQYF
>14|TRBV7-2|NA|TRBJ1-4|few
CASSLSGTNEKLFF
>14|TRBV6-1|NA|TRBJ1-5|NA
CASSEATAKQPQHF
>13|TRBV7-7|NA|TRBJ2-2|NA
CASSYSLTGELFF
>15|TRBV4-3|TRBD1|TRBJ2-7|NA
CASSQLDRTVNEQYF
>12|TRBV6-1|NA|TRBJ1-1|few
CASSDFDTEAFF
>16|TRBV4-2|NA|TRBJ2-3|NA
CASSQEGLGGTDTQYF
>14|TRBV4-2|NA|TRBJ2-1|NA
CASSQDTTGFEQFF
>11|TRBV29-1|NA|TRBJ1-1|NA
CSATGATEAFF
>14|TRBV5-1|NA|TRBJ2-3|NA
CASSRTDLTDTQYF
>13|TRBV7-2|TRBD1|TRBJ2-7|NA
CASSSTGSNEQYF
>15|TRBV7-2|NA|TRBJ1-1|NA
CASSLVVGGGTEAFF
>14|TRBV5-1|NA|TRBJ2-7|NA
CASSSDYRESEQYF
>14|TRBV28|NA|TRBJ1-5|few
CASSPGLFNQPQHF
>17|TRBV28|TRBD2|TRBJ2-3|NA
CASSLPPSGRATDTQYF
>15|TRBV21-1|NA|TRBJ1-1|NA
CASSTGQGRFTEAFF
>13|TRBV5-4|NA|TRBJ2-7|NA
CASSLARADEQYF
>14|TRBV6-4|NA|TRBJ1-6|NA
CASSGNPGNSPLHF
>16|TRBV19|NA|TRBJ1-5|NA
CASMYFGQGSNQPQHF
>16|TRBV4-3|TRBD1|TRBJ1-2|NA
CASSQGTGGASGGYTF
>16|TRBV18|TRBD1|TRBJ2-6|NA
CASSPSTGVGANVLTF
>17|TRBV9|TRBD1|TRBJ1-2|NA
CASSASRDRAIGYGYTF
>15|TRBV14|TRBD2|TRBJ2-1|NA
CASSPLAGRYNEQFF
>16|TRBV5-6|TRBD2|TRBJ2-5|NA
CASSLASSSGGETQYF
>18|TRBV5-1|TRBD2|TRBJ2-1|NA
CASSLGPYSGRAHNEQFF
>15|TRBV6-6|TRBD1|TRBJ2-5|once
CASSYLGTGQETQYF
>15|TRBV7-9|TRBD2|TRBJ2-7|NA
CASSPLAGGPGEQYF
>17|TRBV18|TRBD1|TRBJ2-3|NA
CASSLVSRQGAGDTQYF
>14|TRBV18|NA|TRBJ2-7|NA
CASSPPGGFNEQYF